This T cell receptor (beta chain) derives from a study of blood T cell repertoires in COVID-19. Study summary: Italy, Spain and the United States were the sources of the convalescent and acute COVID-19 samples. The cDNA or gDNA used as material had been derived from T cells, B-cell-depleted T cells, or PBMCs.

As handled by the study authors: By means of reference gene primer amplification, nucleated cell counts were estimated. Generated by immunoSEQ multiplex PCR, the TCRdb table keeps only in-frame clones and is missing some. Clone size and the V and J calls come from that table; the DNA yielded D and trimming. The sample holds about 250,000 clones, about nine tenths seen once. CDR1 is LNHDA, CDR2 SQIVND, per germline (reference sequence). The CDR3 is 15 residues long. Between the trimmed V and J ends, which lost 7 bases and 6 bases, there was a span of 19 bases. This clonotype originated in a woman aged 40 to 49 who had recovered from COVID-19. The specimen sequenced was peripheral blood. The chain employs TRBV19 and TRBJ1-5; D is perhaps TRBD1 (5 bases). Here the CDR3 reads CASTLRDREGQPQHF. The CDR3, as DNA: TGTGCCAGTACCCTCCGGGACCGGGAGGGTCAGCCCCAGCATTTT.